The T cell receptor (beta chain) under discussion was sequenced for a study of blood T cell repertoires in COVID-19. Repertoires were generated with immunoSEQ multiplex PCR, while TCRdb's copy carries only in-frame clones and drops some. Among tens of thousands of clones listed, around 81% were seen once. Trimming stripped 0 bases from V and 5 bases from J, with 7 bases between. Germline assignment: CDR1 LGHDT and CDR2 YNNKEL (reference sequence). The CDR3 is made up of 13 amino acids. This clone has only one observation. The receptor comes from an older woman with acute or convalescent COVID-19. This chain joins TRBV3-1 (or the pseudogene TRBV3-2) and TRBJ2-5; D call uncertain. Sequencing was carried out using peripheral blood. The CDR3 spells CASSQETTETQYF. In DNA form, the CDR3 reads TGTGCCAGCAGCCAAGAAACTACGGAGACCCAGTACTTC.